The 4 T cell receptor beta chains below were found in one sample sequenced in a study of cytomegalovirus exposure and HLA in healthy donors. The protocol was immunoSEQ multiplex PCR, while the TCRdb copy is restricted to in-frame clones and leaves out a portion. The sample has some 250,000 clones, around 90% seen once. The sequencing sample was made of PBMCs. The receptor source for this set is a woman aged 18-29 years in good health and CMV-seronegative.

This clone occurred once. The same CDR3 also results from other DNA sequences found in this sample. The J gene is TRBJ2-7, the V gene TRBV27; no firm D call. Germline V CDR1 and CDR2: MNHEY, SMNVEV (reference sequence). V gave up 2 bases and J gave up 0 bases, with 8 bases separating them. The CDR3 is 14 amino acids. The CDR3 reads CASSLGGYSYEQYF. In DNA form, the CDR3 reads TGTGCCAGCAGTTTAGGCGGATACTCCTACGAGCAGTACTTC.

V is TRBV10-3 and J is TRBJ2-2; TRBD2 matches 10 bases. Germline-derived CDR1 and CDR2 are ENHRY and SYGVKD. The ends lost 6 bases at V and 3 bases at J; junction bases unmatched: 10. CDR3 length equals 17 residues. The CDR3 sequence is CAISPASGGGDTGELFF. CDR3 bases: TGTGCCATCAGCCCGGCCAGCGGGGGGGGTGACACCGGGGAGCTGTTTTTT.

The chain links TRBV6-1 to TRBJ2-1; no firm D call. Germline V gene lookup returns CDR1 MNHNS and CDR2 SASEGT. The CDR3 is made up of 14 amino acids. V gave up 0 bases and J gave up 4 bases, with 7 bases separating them. The CDR3 DNA sequence: TGTGCCAGCAGTGAAGCTGGCAGATACAATGAGCAGTTCTTC. As protein: CASSEAGRYNEQFF.

This chain joins TRBV11-3 and TRBJ2-1; 12 bases align to TRBD2. V was pared by 1 base and J by 8 bases, with 6 bases of the junction left unmatched. CDR1 and CDR2 from the germline V gene are SGHNT and YENEEA. CDR3 length: 16 residues. The CDR3 region has the DNA TGTGCCAGCAGCTTAGGTGCTAGCGGGGGGGCTCATGAGCAGTTCTTC. It specifies CASSLGASGGAHEQFF.